The 26 T cell receptor beta chains below come from one sample, sequenced in a study of cytomegalovirus exposure and HLA in healthy donors. In the PCR, 60 Vbeta and 13 Jbeta primers were used. The assay was immunoSEQ multiplex PCR, and TCRdb's table has in-frame clones only and misses some. The sample consists of some 130,000 clones, more than 60% of them appearing once. Material: PBMCs. The receptor source for this set is a woman under 30 in good health and CMV-seronegative.

The chain has TRBV5-4 and TRBJ2-5; 8 bases map to TRBD2. Germline V CDR1 and CDR2: SGHNT, YYREEE (reference sequence). CDR3 length: 15 residues. J lost 1 base, V lost 4 bases, and 6 bases had no gene match. The CDR3 loop reads CASSLKLAAQETQYF. The CDR3 DNA follows: TGTGCCAGCAGCCTCAAACTAGCGGCCCAAGAGACCCAGTACTTC.

The chain has TRBV9 and TRBJ2-5; 7 nucleotides align to TRBD2. The V and J ends lost 2 bases and 2 bases, in that order; junction bases with no gene match: 3. Germline V gene lookup returns CDR1 SGDLS and CDR2 YYNGEE. This CDR3 comprises 14 residues. DNA of the CDR3: TGTGCCAGCAGCGTCCTAGCGGCTCAAGAGACCCAGTACTTC. It is translated as CASSVLAAQETQYF.

The chain has TRBV5-1 and TRBJ2-2; TRBD2 matches at 8 bases. After removal of 4 bases from V and 4 bases from J, the junction contained 3 bases not matched to a gene. This CDR3 comprises 14 residues. Germline V CDR1 and CDR2: SGHRS, YFSETQ. The DNA for the CDR3 is TGCGCCAGCAGCCCAAGCGGGAGCACCGGGGAGCTGTTTTTT. This codes for CASSPSGSTGELFF.

The chain recombines TRBV5-1 with TRBJ2-1, with 10 bases fitting TRBD2. Looked up from germline, CDR1 is SGHRS and CDR2 is YFSETQ. This CDR3 is built from 18 residues. Trimming took 3 bases from V and 0 from J; bases not matched to a gene: 9. The CDR3 region is CASSSKASGRSSYNEQFF. The CDR3 coding sequence is TGCGCCAGCAGCTCTAAAGCTAGCGGGAGAAGCTCCTACAATGAGCAGTTCTTC.

With respect to this clone: A read error may produce the germline difference seen at one junction end. This chain joins TRBV7-9 and TRBJ1-3, with unresolved D. Germline V gene sequence: CDR1 SEHNR, CDR2 FQNEAQ (reference sequence). CDR3 length: 17 residues. This CDR3 reads CSSSLAPGTDSGNTIYF. CDR3 DNA sequence: TGTTCCAGCAGCTTAGCCCCAGGTACTGACTCTGGAAACACCATATATTTT.

The chain uses TRBV6-6 and TRBJ1-5; 8 nucleotides align to TRBD1. Germline V gene data show CDR1 as MNHNY and CDR2 as SVGAGI (reference sequence). J gave up 8 bases and V 11 bases, and 11 bases lay outside the gene matches. The CDR3 totals 13 residues. CDR3 bases: TGTGCCGTGGCCAGGGGGCTCAGAGAGCCCCAGCATTTT. This translates into CAVARGLREPQHF.

The rearrangement links TRBV5-6 to TRBJ1-2; no firm D call. V lost 0 bases and J 4 bases, leaving 13 bases between the germline ends. The length of the CDR3 is 15 residues. CDR1 is SGHDT, CDR2 YYEEEE, per germline. The CDR3 nucleotides are TGTGCCAGCAGCTTGGAAGGACTGATCCTCTATGGCTACACCTTC. It codes for CASSLEGLILYGYTF.

This sequence joins TRBV6-1 and TRBJ2-4; 7 nucleotides match TRBD2. CDR1 is MNHNS, CDR2 SASEGT, per germline. This CDR3 spans 15 amino acids. The V and J ends lost 4 bases and 5 bases, in that order; junction bases with no gene match: 8. The CDR3 sequence: CASSGSGLPENIQYF. The CDR3 DNA reads as TGTGCCAGCAGTGGTAGCGGGCTACCCGAAAACATTCAGTACTTC.

J is TRBJ2-3 and V is TRBV7-9, with 8 bases aligning to TRBD2. Germline V lookup: CDR1 SEHNR, CDR2 FQNEAQ (reference sequence). The CDR3 has 16 amino acids. The V and J ends lost 6 bases and 4 bases, in that order; junction bases with no gene match: 12. The DNA for the CDR3 is TGTGCCAGCAGTTCTCTAGCGGGTGGCCCCCCAGATACGCAGTATTTT. Its translation is CASSSLAGGPPDTQYF.

The chain carries TRBV4-2 and TRBJ2-2; 8 nucleotides line up with TRBD2. The CDR3 is 17 residues long. V was pared by 1 base and J by 6 bases, with 10 bases of the junction left unmatched. The germline gives CDR1 LGHNA, CDR2 YNFKEQ. In DNA, the CDR3 is TGTGCCAGCAGCCAAGCGGTGGGACTAGAGGGTGCCGGGGAGCTGTTTTTT. Translation: CASSQAVGLEGAGELFF.

V gene TRBV7-9 combines with J gene TRBJ2-3; TRBD2 might be the D (6 bases). Trimming took off 2 bases at V and 0 bases at J, with 9 bases between the two ends. This CDR3 has 15 amino acids. Germline V gives CDR1 SEHNR, CDR2 FQNEAQ (reference sequence). The CDR3 DNA follows: TGTGCCAGCAGCTTATGGCGGGAAAGCACAGATACGCAGTATTTT. This sequence encodes CASSLWRESTDTQYF.

This clone appeared a few times. The chain combines TRBV10-3 with TRBJ2-1, with D possibly TRBD1 on 8 matching bases. CDR1 ENHRY and CDR2 SYGVKD come from the germline V gene. The CDR3 has 15 residues. V shed 6 bases and J shed 5 bases, with 17 bases lying between them. CDR3 residues: CAIRRGAGQDNEQFF. CDR3 coding DNA: TGTGCCATCAGGAGGGGAGCGGGACAGGACAATGAGCAGTTCTTC.

CDR3 nucleotide sequence: TGTGCCTGGGACAGATCGAACACCGGGGAGCTGTTTTTT. Its protein product is CAWDRSNTGELFF. V is TRBV30 and J is TRBJ2-2; D is possibly TRBD1 (5 bases). This CDR3 is 13 amino acids long. The V and J ends lost 5 bases and 0 bases respectively, with 7 bases between them. In germline, CDR1 is GTSNPN, CDR2 SVGIG (reference sequence).

The CDR3 sequence is CAWSGRDRDFGYTF. In nucleotides, the CDR3 is TGTGCCTGGAGTGGCCGGGACAGGGACTTTGGCTACACCTTC. The chain joins TRBV30 to TRBJ1-2, with TRBD1 identical over 9 bases. The V segment lost 1 base and the J segment 7 bases; nucleotides outside the gene matches: 7. The CDR3 loop spans 14 amino acids. The germline V gene encodes CDR1 GTSNPN and CDR2 SVGIG (reference sequence).

The sample holds a few counts of this clone. The chain carries TRBV11-2 and TRBJ2-1; 8 nucleotides match TRBD1. The V and J ends lost 5 bases and 5 bases, in that order; junction bases with no gene match: 2. Germline V gives CDR1 SGHAT, CDR2 FQNNGV. This CDR3 is 13 amino acids long. In DNA, the CDR3 is TGTGCCAGCAGCCCAGGGGGCAACAATGAGCAGTTCTTC. Protein sequence: CASSPGGNNEQFF.

This chain connects TRBV2 to TRBJ2-7; tentatively, D is TRBD2 (5 bases). CDR3 length: 14 residues. The V end lost 7 bases, the J end lost 3 bases, and 16 bases lay between the germline ends. Germline V gene sequence: CDR1 SNHLY, CDR2 FYNNEI. The CDR3: CASKQALGSYEQYF. CDR3 DNA: TGTGCCAGCAAGCAGGCTTTGGGGAGCTACGAGCAGTACTTC.

The chain is built from TRBV27 and TRBJ2-7; D is possibly TRBD2 (5 bases). CDR1 and CDR2 (germline): MNHEY, SMNVEV (reference sequence). This CDR3 contains 13 residues. The germline V and J ends were trimmed by 4 bases and 3 bases, with 10 bases remaining between them. The CDR3 DNA sequence: TGTGCCAGCAGTTGGCAAGAGGGCTACGAGCAGTACTTC. It encodes CASSWQEGYEQYF.

This clone has a handful of counts. This sequence joins TRBV15 and TRBJ2-1; maybe TRBD2 (6 bases). Per the germline V gene, CDR1 is LNHNV and CDR2 is YYDKDF (reference sequence). The CDR3 length is 17 residues. V lost 0 bases and J lost 2, with 14 bases in between. The CDR3: CATSRDPGDSAYNEQFF. CDR3 nucleotides: TGTGCCACCAGCAGAGATCCGGGAGACTCCGCCTACAATGAGCAGTTCTTC.

The chain uses TRBV4-1 and TRBJ2-7; 7 nucleotides match TRBD2. Germline V CDR1 and CDR2: MGHRA, YSYEKL. The junction had 2 bases not matched to a gene; V was cut back by 1 base and J by 5 bases. The CDR3 spans 13 residues. The CDR3 protein is CASSQVAGDEQYF. In DNA, the CDR3 is TGCGCCAGCAGCCAAGTTGCGGGGGACGAGCAGTACTTC.

The gene calls are TRBV6-6 and TRBJ2-2; 9 nucleotides match TRBD1. The V gene end was trimmed by 2 bases and the J gene end by 6 bases; junction bases not matched to a gene: 7. This CDR3 has 16 residues. The germline gives CDR1 MNHNY, CDR2 SVGAGI (reference sequence). The CDR3 spells CASSYVGTGYPGELFF. The CDR3 DNA reads as TGTGCCAGCAGTTACGTGGGGACAGGGTATCCCGGGGAGCTGTTTTTT.

The rearrangement joins TRBV29-1 to TRBJ2-1, with 10 bases identical to TRBD1. The CDR3 runs 13 residues. Unmatched junction bases numbered 3, after V lost 3 bases and J lost 7 bases. In germline, CDR1 is SQVTM, CDR2 ANQGSEA. For the CDR3, the DNA is TGCAGCGTTGACGGGACAGGGGAGAATGAGCAGTTCTTC. Amino acid sequence: CSVDGTGENEQFF.

The J gene is TRBJ2-1, the V gene TRBV7-2; 7 bases fit TRBD1. The CDR3 spans 14 residues. V shed 7 bases, J shed 4 bases, and the junction held 7 bases outside the gene matches. Germline loops: CDR1 SGHTA, CDR2 FQGNSA. The CDR3 DNA follows: TGTGCCAGCATCCGGGACAGAGGATACAATGAGCAGTTCTTC. Protein: CASIRDRGYNEQFF.

This clone has a single count. Additional DNA sequences in this sample encode the identical CDR3. V is TRBV4-1 and J is TRBJ1-1; TRBD1 agrees at 7 bases. CDR3 length: 14 residues. CDR1 is MGHRA and CDR2 is YSYEKL in the germline V gene. J was trimmed by 3 bases and V by 3 bases; bases with no gene match: 4. Here the CDR3 reads CASSQLTGYTEAFF. CDR3 DNA sequence: TGCGCCAGCAGCCAGTTGACAGGGTACACTGAAGCTTTCTTT.

V and J are TRBV21-1 and TRBJ2-7; TRBD1, the D gene given by the table, was not confirmed from the DNA. TRBV21-1 is annotated as a pseudogene. This CDR3 contains 15 residues. CDR3 nucleotides: TGTGCCAGCAGCAGCTACAGGGGAATAGACGACGAGCAGTACTTC. It encodes CASSSYRGIDDEQYF.

The chain carries TRBV12-5 and TRBJ2-4; D is undetermined. V lost 6 bases and J 5 bases, leaving 14 bases between the germline ends. This CDR3 is 14 amino acids long. The germline CDR1 and CDR2 sequences are LGHNT and FRNRAP. This CDR3 reads CASGFAAEQNIQYF. DNA for the CDR3: TGTGCTAGTGGGTTCGCGGCTGAGCAAAACATTCAGTACTTC.

The gene calls are TRBV6-6 and TRBJ2-1, with 10 bases matching TRBD2. The CDR3 totals 15 residues. After removal of 2 bases from V and 6 bases from J, the junction contained 4 bases not matched to a gene. Germline CDR1 MNHNY, CDR2 SVGAGI (reference sequence). CDR3 residues: CASSYGLAGANEQFF. The DNA for the CDR3 is TGTGCCAGCAGTTACGGGCTAGCGGGAGCCAATGAGCAGTTCTTC.